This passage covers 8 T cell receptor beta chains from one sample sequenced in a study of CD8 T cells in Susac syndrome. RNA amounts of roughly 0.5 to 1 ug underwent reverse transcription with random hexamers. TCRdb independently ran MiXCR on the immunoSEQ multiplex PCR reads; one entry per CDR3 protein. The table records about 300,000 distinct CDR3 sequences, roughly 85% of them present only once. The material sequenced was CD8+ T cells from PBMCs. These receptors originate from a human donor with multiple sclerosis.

CDR3 sequence (DNA): TGTGCCAGCAGTTCCCCGGGGGCAGGGTCCTACTACAATGAGCAGTTCTTC. The encoded protein is CASSSPGAGSYYNEQFF. The rearrangement joins TRBV28 to TRBJ2-1, with D perhaps being TRBD1 or TRBD2 (6 bases each). Germline values: CDR1 MDHEN, CDR2 SYDVKM. With 4 bases removed from V and 3 bases from J, the gap between germline ends came to 19 bases. The CDR3 is 17 amino acids.

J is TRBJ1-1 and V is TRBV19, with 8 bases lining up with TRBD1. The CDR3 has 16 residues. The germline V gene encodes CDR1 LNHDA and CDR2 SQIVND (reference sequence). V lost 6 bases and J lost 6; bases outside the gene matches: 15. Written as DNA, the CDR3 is TGTGCCAGTAGCTCCCAAAGAGCAGGGGGCGATTCTGAAGCTTTCTTT. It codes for CASSSQRAGGDSEAFF.

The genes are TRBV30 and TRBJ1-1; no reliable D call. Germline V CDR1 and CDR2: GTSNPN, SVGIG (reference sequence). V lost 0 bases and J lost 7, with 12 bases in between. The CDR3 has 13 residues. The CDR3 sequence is CAWSVGPLGEAFF. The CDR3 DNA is TGTGCCTGGAGTGTCGGACCCTTGGGTGAAGCTTTCTTT.

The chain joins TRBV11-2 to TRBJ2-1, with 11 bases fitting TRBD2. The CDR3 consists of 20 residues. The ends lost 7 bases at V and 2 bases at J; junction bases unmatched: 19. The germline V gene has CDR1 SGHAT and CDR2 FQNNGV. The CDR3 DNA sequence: TGTGCCAGCAACATCCCCGGGGGACTAGCGGAGGGGGTTACCTACAATGAGCAGTTCTTC. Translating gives CASNIPGGLAEGVTYNEQFF.

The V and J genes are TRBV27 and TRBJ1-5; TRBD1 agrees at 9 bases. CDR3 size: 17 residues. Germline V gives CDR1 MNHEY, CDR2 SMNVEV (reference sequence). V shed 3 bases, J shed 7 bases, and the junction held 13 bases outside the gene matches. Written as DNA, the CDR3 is TGTGCCAGCAGTTTGCTCCTCCCGGGACAGGGTAACCAGCCCCAGCATTTT. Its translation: CASSLLLPGQGNQPQHF.

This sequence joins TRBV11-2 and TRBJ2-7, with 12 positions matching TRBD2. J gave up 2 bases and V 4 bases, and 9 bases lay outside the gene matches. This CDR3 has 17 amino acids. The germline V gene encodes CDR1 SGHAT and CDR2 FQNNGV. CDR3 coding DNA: TGTGCCAGCAGCTCGATATTACTAGCGGGGGGAACCTACGAGCAGTACTTC. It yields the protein CASSSILLAGGTYEQYF. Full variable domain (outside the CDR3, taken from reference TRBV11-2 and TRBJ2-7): EAGVAQSPRYKIIEKRQSVAFWCNPISGHATLYWYQQILGQGPKLLIQFQNNGVVDDSQLPKDRFSAERLKGVDSTLKIQPAKLEDSAVYLCASSSILLAGGTYEQYFGPGTRLTVT.

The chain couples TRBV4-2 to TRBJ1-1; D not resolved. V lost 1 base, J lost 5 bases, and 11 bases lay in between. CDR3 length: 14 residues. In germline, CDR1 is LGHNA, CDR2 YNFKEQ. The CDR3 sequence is CASSQVFAGTEAFF. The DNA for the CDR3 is TGTGCCAGCAGCCAAGTTTTCGCGGGGACTGAAGCTTTCTTT.

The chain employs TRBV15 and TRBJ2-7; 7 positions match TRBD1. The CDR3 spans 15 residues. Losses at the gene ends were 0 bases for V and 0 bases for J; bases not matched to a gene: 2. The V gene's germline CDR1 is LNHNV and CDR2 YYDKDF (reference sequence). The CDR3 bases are TGTGCCACCAGCAGAGACGGGACAGTCTCCTACGAGCAGTACTTC. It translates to CATSRDGTVSYEQYF.